The 13 T cell receptor beta chains below all came from one sample that was sequenced in a study of T cells after posttransplantation cyclophosphamide (dated by TCRdb to the mid-2010s). The library came from the immunoSEQ multiplex PCR assay. TCRdb's version of the immuneACCESS table is confined to in-frame rearrangements and falls short of the full clone set. An unresolved V gene accounts for under half of the shortfall where checked; the remainder is of unknown origin. Here the sample has 7,000 to 10,000 clones; nearly 99% occur a single time. The ten largest clones take up 0.27% of the sample. Source material: naive CD8+ T cells sorted from PBMCs. The receptors derive from a man aged 45-65 years in good health, CMV-negative, and a related stem cell transplant donor.

This sequence joins TRBV27 and TRBJ2-3; 10 positions match TRBD2. Unmatched junction bases numbered 5, after V lost 5 bases and J lost 0 bases. Looked up from germline, CDR1 is MNHEY and CDR2 is SMNVEV (reference sequence). The CDR3 contains 16 residues. CDR3 amino acids: CASSALAGGSTDTQYF. The CDR3, as DNA: TGTGCCAGCAGTGCTTTAGCGGGAGGAAGCACAGATACGCAGTATTTT.

This clone appeared once. The genes are TRBV11-2 and TRBJ2-1, with TRBD2 matching over 7 bases. CDR1 and CDR2 from the germline V gene are SGHAT and FQNNGV. CDR3 size: 15 residues. Trimming took 5 bases from V and 3 from J; bases not matched to a gene: 7. CDR3 sequence: CASSLTSDFYNEQFF. DNA of the CDR3: TGTGCCAGCAGCCTAACTAGCGACTTCTACAATGAGCAGTTCTTC.

This clone was seen only once. The chain couples TRBV27 to TRBJ2-1; the match to TRBD2 covers 8 bases. The germline CDR1 and CDR2 sequences are MNHEY and SMNVEV (reference sequence). This CDR3 is 14 amino acids long. The ends lost 7 bases at V and 2 bases at J; junction bases unmatched: 4. DNA for the CDR3: TGTGCCAGCAATCCAGCGGGAGCCTACAATGAGCAGTTCTTC. Translating gives CASNPAGAYNEQFF.

The chain carries TRBV6-5 and TRBJ1-6, with 9 bases aligning to TRBD1. In germline, CDR1 is MNHEY, CDR2 SVGAGI. This CDR3 spans 15 amino acids. J lost 9 bases, V lost 5 bases, and 8 bases had no gene match. The CDR3 DNA reads TGTGCCAGCAGTACTAGGGACAGGGAAGGTTCACCCCTCCACTTT. It yields the protein CASSTRDREGSPLHF.

This chain links TRBV4-3 with TRBJ2-3; TRBD2 might be the D (6 bases). The CDR3 contains 13 residues. In germline, CDR1 is LGHNA, CDR2 YSLEER. Deletions cut 4 bases from V and 6 bases from J, with 11 bases between. The chain's CDR3 is CASSLRTTDTQYF. The CDR3, as DNA: TGCGCCAGCAGCCTCCGGACTACTGATACGCAGTATTTT.

This chain joins TRBV9 and TRBJ2-1; 8 bases match TRBD2. V dropped 3 bases and J dropped 0; count of bases not matched to a gene: 2. The CDR3 covers 15 residues. CDR1 and CDR2 from the germline V gene are SGDLS and YYNGEE. The CDR3, as DNA: TGTGCCAGCAGCGCCGGGACTAGCTCCTACAATGAGCAGTTCTTC. Its protein is CASSAGTSSYNEQFF.

This chain connects TRBV2 to TRBJ2-5; 10 bases are shared with TRBD1. With 7 bases clipped from V and 1 base from J, the junction kept 3 bases outside the gene matches. The germline gives CDR1 SNHLY, CDR2 FYNNEI. The CDR3 covers 14 residues. CDR3 sequence: CASTGTGVQETQYF. CDR3 DNA: TGTGCCAGCACTGGGACAGGGGTCCAAGAGACCCAGTACTTC.

This chain uses TRBV6-4 with TRBJ2-2, with a tentative D call TRBD2 (6 bases). The CDR3 spans 15 residues. The V end lost 4 bases, the J end lost 4 bases, and 13 bases lay between the germline ends. In germline, CDR1 is MRHNA, CDR2 SNTAGT. The chain's CDR3 is CASSVRREGTGELFF. DNA of the CDR3: TGTGCCAGCAGTGTAAGGCGGGAAGGCACCGGGGAGCTGTTTTTT.

The V gene is TRBV20-1, the J gene TRBJ1-1, with TRBD1 matching over 8 bases. The germline CDR1 and CDR2 sequences are DFQATT and SNEGSKA (reference sequence). The CDR3 length is 11 residues. The junction had 3 bases not matched to a gene; V was cut back by 1 base and J by 11 bases. This CDR3 reads CSARAGGWAFF. CDR3 nucleotides: TGCAGTGCTAGAGCAGGGGGCTGGGCTTTCTTT.

Notes on this clone: The junction departs from the called germline gene at one end, perhaps through a read error. This chain uses TRBV7-9 with TRBJ2-2; the D gene is possibly TRBD2 (6 bases). The CDR3 is made up of 12 amino acids. CDR1 and CDR2 (germline): SEHNR, FQNEAQ (reference sequence). The CDR3 loop reads CASTPGVEGAVF. The CDR3 DNA is TGTGCCAGCACCCCGGGGGTGGAGGGTGCCGTTTTT.

V is TRBV7-6 and J is TRBJ1-2; 7 bases fit TRBD1. CDR1 is SGHVS, CDR2 FNYEAQ, per germline. CDR3 length: 15 residues. The V and J ends lost 1 base and 5 bases, in that order; junction bases with no gene match: 7. CDR3 amino acids: CASSLEETGPYGYTF. CDR3 DNA sequence: TGTGCCAGCAGCTTAGAAGAGACAGGGCCATATGGCTACACCTTC.

This chain joins TRBV7-6 and TRBJ2-1; no firm D call. The germline V gene has CDR1 SGHVS and CDR2 FNYEAQ. Trimming pared 1 base from V and 5 bases from J, leaving 15 bases between. This CDR3 is 16 amino acids long. CDR3 nucleotides: TGTGCCAGCAGCTTAGTTAACAGCAGTCCAAACAATGAGCAGTTCTTC. It translates to CASSLVNSSPNNEQFF.

V gene TRBV15 combines with J gene TRBJ1-1, with 7 positions matching TRBD1. The length of the CDR3 is 14 residues. The V gene's germline CDR1 is LNHNV and CDR2 YYDKDF (reference sequence). The ends lost 1 base at V and 8 bases at J; junction bases unmatched: 7. The CDR3 region has the DNA TGTGCCACCAGCAGAGCTTCAGGGGGTACAGAAGCTTTCTTT. It specifies CATSRASGGTEAFF. Full variable domain (remainder filled in from reference TRBV15 and TRBJ1-1): DAMVIQNPRYQVTQFGKPVTLSCSQTLNHNVMYWYQQKSSQAPKLLFHYYDKDFNNEADTPDNFQSRRPNTSFCFLDIRSPGLGDTAMYLCATSRASGGTEAFFGQGTRLTVV.